The 21 T cell receptor beta chains in this list originate from one sample, sequenced in a study of T-cell memory formation after mild COVID-19. Using its own MiXCR run on the 5' RACE reads, TCRdb lists one record per CDR3 protein. The repertoire holds 200,000 to 250,000 distinct CDR3 sequences, with around 10% as singletons. The sequenced sample consisted of PBMCs or a T cell subset sorted from them (not recorded which). All receptors come from a man between 18 and 35 years old who had mild COVID-19 (a few samples of this study predate the infection). Cell type and time point are not known.

This clonotype was detected a few times. The genes are TRBV6-6 and TRBJ2-3; D possibly corresponds to TRBD2 (7 bases). Germline CDR1 and CDR2: MNHNY and SVGAGI (reference sequence). There are 16 residues in the CDR3. Trimming took 2 bases from V and 3 from J, leaving 15 bases between them. The DNA for the CDR3 is TGTGCCAGCAGTTACCCGTGGGGGGGGCGGACAGATACGCAGTATTTT. It encodes CASSYPWGGRTDTQYF.

The chain has TRBV9 and TRBJ2-1; TRBD2 is a possible D gene (5 bases). CDR1 and CDR2 (germline): SGDLS, YYNGEE. This CDR3 is built from 14 residues. Trimming took 2 bases from V and 0 from J, leaving 6 bases between them. CDR3 coding DNA: TGTGCCAGCAGCGTCGGGAACTCCTACAATGAGCAGTTCTTC. Translated, it gives CASSVGNSYNEQFF. Supplemented by reference TRBV9 and TRBJ2-1, the full variable domain reads DSGVTQTPKHLITATGQRVTLRCSPRSGDLSVYWYQQSLDQGLQFLIQYYNGEERAKGNILERFSAQQFPDLHSELNLSSLELGDSALYFCASSVGNSYNEQFFGPGTRLTVL.

This clonotype was seen repeatedly, ten times or more. The chain combines TRBV7-2 with TRBJ2-7; the D is unclear. CDR3 length: 11 residues. Trimming left V 3 bases short and J 6 bases short, with 6 bases between. CDR1 is SGHTA, CDR2 FQGNSA, per germline. Written as DNA, the CDR3 is TGTGCCAGCAGCTTCTATCTCGAGCAGTACTTC. It yields the protein CASSFYLEQYF.

This clonotype was detected a few times. J is TRBJ2-7 and V is TRBV6-2 or TRBV6-3; perhaps TRBD1 as D (6 bases). The CDR3 totals 15 residues. The ends were cut back, 8 bases at V and 3 bases at J, with 20 bases in the middle. CDR1 MNHEY and CDR2 SVGEGT come from the germline V gene. The CDR3 DNA sequence: TGTGCCAGCCCGCCGACAGGTAGCCCATGCTACGAGCAGTACTTC. Its protein product is CASPPTGSPCYEQYF.

This clonotype was picked up a small number of times. The rearrangement links TRBV20-1 to TRBJ1-1; TRBD1 might be the D (6 bases). The germline V and J ends were trimmed by 3 bases and 4 bases, with 21 bases remaining between them. The length of the CDR3 is 16 residues. Looked up from germline, CDR1 is DFQATT and CDR2 is SNEGSKA (reference sequence). CDR3 nucleotides: TGCAGTGCTAGTCGGGAGCGGGGGGCAGGTGGCACTGAAGCTTTCTTT. Its protein is CSASRERGAGGTEAFF.

Only a few counts were recorded for this clonotype. The genes are TRBV7-3 and TRBJ2-3; no reliable D call. Trimming shortened V by 2 bases and J by 5 bases, and 8 bases separated the two germline ends. Germline V gene data show CDR1 as SGHTA and CDR2 as FQGTGA. The CDR3 is 13 amino acids. For the CDR3, the DNA is TGTGCCAGCAGCTTAGGGCAGGTAGATACGCAGTATTTT. Encoded protein: CASSLGQVDTQYF.

This clonotype was detected many times. The V and J genes are TRBV7-2 and TRBJ2-2; no firm D call. Germline-derived CDR1 and CDR2 are SGHTA and FQGNSA. The V end lost 5 bases, the J end lost 0 bases, and 7 bases lay between the germline ends. The CDR3 contains 14 residues. CDR3 sequence (DNA): TGTGCCAGCAGCCCAGTAGCGAACACCGGGGAGCTGTTTTTT. Protein sequence: CASSPVANTGELFF.

This clonotype was recorded at least ten times. The junction does not match germline at one end; this may be a read error. The chain links TRBV9 to TRBJ2-1, with TRBD2 matching over 10 bases. Per germline, CDR1 SGDLS and CDR2 YYNGEE. CDR3 length: 14 residues. The CDR3 loop reads CASTVAGGSNEQFF. Here the CDR3 DNA reads TGTGCCAGCACCGTAGCGGGGGGCTCCAATGAGCAGTTCTTC.

V gene TRBV5-6 combines with J gene TRBJ2-3; 15 nucleotides line up with TRBD2. Germline CDR1 and CDR2: SGHDT and YYEEEE. After removal of 6 bases from V and 3 bases from J, the junction contained 8 bases not matched to a gene. The CDR3 totals 17 residues. DNA of the CDR3: TGTGCCAGCATCTACCTAGGACTAGCGGGGGGGACAGATACGCAGTATTTT. The encoded protein is CASIYLGLAGGTDTQYF. The full variable domain, rest sourced from reference TRBV5-6 and TRBJ2-3, is DAGVTQSPTHLIKTRGQQVTLRCSPKSGHDTVSWYQQALGQGPQFIFQYYEEEERQRGNFPDRFSGHQFPNYSSELNVNALLLGDSALYLCASIYLGLAGGTDTQYFGPGTRLTVL.

This clonotype showed up just a few times. The genes are TRBV18 and TRBJ1-2; D gene ambiguous. Germline V lookup: CDR1 KGHSH, CDR2 LQKENI. Between the trimmed V and J ends, which lost 0 bases and 4 bases, there was a span of 12 bases. This CDR3 comprises 15 residues. The CDR3, as DNA: TGTGCCAGCTCACCACCCCCAGGCCGGGGCTATGGCTACACCTTC. Its translation: CASSPPPGRGYGYTF.

This clonotype was seen only a few times. The chain links TRBV11-2 to TRBJ2-2; unclear D gene. The CDR3 is 14 residues long. V shed 0 bases and J shed 3 bases, with 5 bases lying between them. CDR1 and CDR2 (germline): SGHAT, FQNNGV. Here the CDR3 DNA reads TGTGCCAGCAGCTTAGACGAGTACACCGGGGAGCTGTTTTTT. Translating it yields CASSLDEYTGELFF.

The chain recombines TRBV18 with TRBJ2-2, with TRBD2 matching over 8 bases. V shed 0 bases and J 5 bases; nucleotides not matched to a gene: 5. From germline, CDR1 is KGHSH and CDR2 LQKENI. The CDR3 extends over 16 amino acids. DNA of the CDR3: TGTGCCAGCTCACCACCATCCCAGCGGGGGACCGGGGAGCTGTTTTTT. Translating gives CASSPPSQRGTGELFF.

The rearrangement links TRBV7-2 to TRBJ2-1, with 10 nucleotides matching TRBD2. The junction had 4 bases not matched to a gene; V was cut back by 4 bases and J by 4 bases. The CDR3 spans 15 residues. The V gene's germline CDR1 is SGHTA and CDR2 FQGNSA. Here the CDR3 DNA reads TGTGCCAGCAGCTCGACTAGCGGGCAGTACAATGAGCAGTTCTTC. This gives the protein CASSSTSGQYNEQFF.

This clonotype was observed a few times. The gene calls are TRBV12-3 or TRBV12-4 and TRBJ2-1; the match to TRBD1 covers 8 bases. Trimming cost V 5 bases and J 9 bases; bases outside gene matches: 6. CDR3 length: 13 amino acids. The CDR3 protein is CASSDGQGTEQFF. CDR3 bases: TGTGCCAGCAGTGACGGACAGGGAACTGAGCAGTTCTTC.

The CDR3, as DNA: TGTGCCTGGTCCCTGGGGGGAGCTGAAGCTTTCTTT. Its translation: CAWSLGGAEAFF. The chain joins TRBV30 to TRBJ1-1; maybe TRBD1 (5 bases). The V and J ends lost 5 bases and 6 bases respectively, with 13 bases between them. From germline, CDR1 is GTSNPN and CDR2 SVGIG (reference sequence). The CDR3 runs to 12 residues.

The V gene is TRBV3-1, the J gene TRBJ2-5; D is perhaps TRBD2 (6 bases). There are 16 residues in the CDR3. With 4 bases removed from V and 4 bases from J, the gap between germline ends came to 19 bases. The germline V gene encodes CDR1 LGHDT and CDR2 YNNKEL (reference sequence). This chain's CDR3 is CASSRRPLAVGETQYF. As DNA, the CDR3 is TGTGCCAGCAGCCGGAGGCCTTTAGCGGTGGGAGAGACCCAGTACTTC.

The chain carries TRBV5-1 and TRBJ2-6, with D possibly being TRBD2 (5 bases). The CDR3 consists of 16 residues. V shed 1 base and J shed 2 bases, with 10 bases lying between them. The V gene's germline CDR1 is SGHRS and CDR2 YFSETQ. The CDR3 coding sequence is TGCGCCAGCAGCTTGCTTGGAGCGGCTGGGGCCAACGTCCTGACTTTC. Amino acids: CASSLLGAAGANVLTF.

This clonotype was picked up a small number of times. V gene TRBV2 combines with J gene TRBJ1-1, with D uncertain. CDR1 and CDR2 (germline): SNHLY, FYNNEI. CDR3 length: 12 amino acids. Trimming shortened V by 7 bases and J by 3 bases, and 9 bases separated the two germline ends. CDR3 loop: CASNRADTEAFF. CDR3 in DNA: TGTGCCAGCAATAGAGCCGACACTGAAGCTTTCTTT.

This clonotype was picked up a small number of times. The chain carries TRBV7-8 and TRBJ2-3; 8 nucleotides line up with TRBD2. Per the germline V gene, CDR1 is SGHVS and CDR2 is FQNEAQ. The CDR3 spans 16 residues. V trimming: 2 bases; J trimming: 6 bases; junction bases outside the gene matches: 10. The CDR3 region is CASSLYGQRGSDTQYF. DNA for the CDR3: TGTGCCAGCAGCTTATATGGCCAGCGGGGGAGTGATACGCAGTATTTT.

This clonotype has just a few counts. This chain links TRBV7-2 with TRBJ1-5, with unresolved D. CDR1 SGHTA and CDR2 FQGNSA come from the germline V gene. The CDR3 runs to 15 residues. V lost 5 bases, J lost 0 bases, and 11 bases lay in between. The DNA of the CDR3 is TGTGCCAGCAGCCAAGCAAGATATAGCAATCAGCCCCAGCATTTT. Translation gives CASSQARYSNQPQHF.

This chain links TRBV12-3 or TRBV12-4 with TRBJ1-2; 9 bases map to TRBD1. The ends lost 6 bases at V and 7 bases at J; junction bases unmatched: 9. The CDR3 has 14 residues. The CDR3 protein is CASRPPGTGTGYTF. CDR3 coding DNA: TGTGCCAGCAGGCCCCCCGGGACAGGGACTGGCTACACCTTC.